A single sample is the source of the 11 T cell receptor beta chains below, sequenced in a study of low-dose radiotherapy and immunotherapy resistance in tumors. Covering alpha and beta chains, TRAV- and TRBV-specific primers were used for the first-strand cDNA. TCRs were put through about 20 PCR cycles of amplification with Phusion. A constant-region primer and the V-primer adapter served as the primer pair. MiXCR was run by TCRdb on the reads, yielding one entry per CDR3 protein. Of more than 70,000 distinct CDR3 sequences detected, under 25% appear once; the ten largest clones hold over 10%. Documented time point: after trial treatment. The sample's treatment: LDRT plus nivolumab, ipilimumab, low-dose cyclophosphamide and aspirin (RACIN trial). The source material was PBMCs, sampled after low-dose radiotherapy plus immunotherapy. These receptors were collected from a female donor with ovarian cancer.

This clonotype was detected many times. The chain employs TRBV7-2 and TRBJ2-2, with TRBD1 identical over 10 bases. The length of the CDR3 is 15 residues. Germline trimming cut 5 bases from V and 6 bases from J; bases unmatched to any gene: 6. Germline V gene lookup returns CDR1 SGHTA and CDR2 FQGNSA. The chain's CDR3 is CASSADRGFAGELFF. The CDR3, as DNA: TGTGCCAGCAGCGCGGACAGGGGGTTCGCCGGGGAGCTGTTTTTT.

This clonotype was detected many times. The gene calls are TRBV6-2 or TRBV6-3 and TRBJ2-1; tentatively, D is TRBD2 (6 bases). Germline-derived CDR1 and CDR2 are MNHEY and SVGEGT. With 2 bases removed from V and 7 bases from J, the gap between germline ends came to 15 bases. The CDR3 consists of 15 residues. For the CDR3, the DNA is TGTGCCAGCAGTTACCAGGCGGGAAAGAGGAATGAGCAGTTCTTC. Encoded protein: CASSYQAGKRNEQFF.

The genes are TRBV4-1 and TRBJ1-4; tentative D call: TRBD1 (6 bases). Looked up from germline, CDR1 is MGHRA and CDR2 is YSYEKL. V dropped 0 bases and J dropped 4 bases, with 12 bases sitting between them. This CDR3 has 16 amino acids. The CDR3 is CASSQELTGHNEKLFF. In DNA, the CDR3 is TGCGCCAGCAGCCAAGAACTGACAGGCCATAATGAAAAACTGTTTTTT.

This sequence joins TRBV4-3 and TRBJ2-5, with TRBD1 as a possible D gene (5 bases). Trimming cost V 0 bases and J 4 bases, with 15 bases left between them. Germline CDR1 is LGHNA and CDR2 is YSLEER. The CDR3 extends over 16 amino acids. CDR3 DNA sequence: TGCGCCAGCAGCCAAGATAGAGCAGGGAAGGGAGAGACCCAGTACTTC. Protein: CASSQDRAGKGETQYF.

This clonotype has just one count. A much larger clone lies a single base off, so this may be a read error. V is TRBV27 and J is TRBJ2-3; 8 nucleotides line up with TRBD1. The CDR3 contains 17 residues. Looked up from germline, CDR1 is MNHEY and CDR2 is SMNVEV (reference sequence). Trimming cost V 0 bases and J 2 bases; bases outside gene matches: 7. CDR3 nucleotide sequence: TGTGCCAGCAGTTTATCGTGGGTACAGGGGGTCACAGATACGCAGTATTTT. It yields the protein CASSLSWVQGVTDTQYF.

This clonotype was detected many times. DNA for the CDR3: TGTGCCAGCAGGCGGGCTAGCGGGACCGGGGAGCTGTTTTTT. This sequence encodes CASRRASGTGELFF. V is TRBV6-2 or TRBV6-3 and J is TRBJ2-2, with TRBD2 matching 8 bases. After removal of 6 bases from V and 5 bases from J, the junction contained 5 bases not matched to a gene. There are 14 residues in the CDR3. CDR1 and CDR2 (germline): MNHEY, SVGEGT.

This clonotype was seen many times. The chain recombines TRBV19 with TRBJ2-2; D is unresolved. This CDR3 region has 14 residues. Looked up from germline, CDR1 is LNHDA and CDR2 is SQIVND (reference sequence). V was clipped by 6 bases and J by 3 bases, with 11 bases between them. CDR3 sequence reads: CASRTSAYTGELFF. The CDR3 nucleotides read TGTGCCAGTAGGACCAGCGCTTACACCGGGGAGCTGTTTTTT. Variable domain in full (rest from reference TRBV19 and TRBJ2-2): DGGITQSPKYLFRKEGQNVTLSCEQNLNHDAMYWYRQDPGQGLRLIYYSQIVNDFQKGDIAEGYSVSREKKESFPLTVTSAQKNPTAFYLCASRTSAYTGELFFGEGSRLTVL.

The rearrangement joins TRBV9 to TRBJ2-3; 7 nucleotides line up with TRBD2. The CDR3 totals 14 residues. The germline V gene encodes CDR1 SGDLS and CDR2 YYNGEE. J lost 4 bases, V lost 0 bases, and 2 bases had no gene match. CDR3 sequence: CASSVGLAADTQYF. DNA for the CDR3: TGTGCCAGCAGCGTAGGACTAGCCGCAGATACGCAGTATTTT.

This clonotype was counted ten times or more. This chain joins TRBV6-2 or TRBV6-3 and TRBJ2-2, with 8 bases identical to TRBD2. The CDR3 loop spans 14 amino acids. Germline CDR1 is MNHEY and CDR2 is SVGEGT. V shed 7 bases, J shed 1 base, and the junction held 2 bases outside the gene matches. CDR3 protein: CASKRGGNTGELFF. The CDR3 DNA sequence: TGTGCCAGCAAACGGGGGGGGAACACCGGGGAGCTGTTTTTT.

This clonotype was counted ten times or more. The CDR3 sequence is CASSEIPAGGSSYNEQFF. The CDR3, as DNA: TGTGCCAGCAGTGAAATCCCGGCGGGGGGATCCTCCTACAATGAGCAGTTCTTC. The chain combines TRBV6-1 with TRBJ2-1, with 8 bases identical to TRBD2. V gave up 2 bases and J gave up 0 bases; unmatched junction bases: 9. The CDR3 sequence is 18 residues long. Germline CDR1 MNHNS, CDR2 SASEGT.

The V gene is TRBV2, the J gene TRBJ2-3; 10 bases map to TRBD2. This CDR3 is 16 amino acids long. Germline V gene lookup returns CDR1 SNHLY and CDR2 FYNNEI. J was trimmed by 2 bases and V by 4 bases; bases with no gene match: 6. The CDR3 loop reads CASSAGAGGSTDTQYF. The CDR3 DNA is TGTGCCAGCAGTGCCGGAGCGGGAGGGTCCACAGATACGCAGTATTTT.